This TCR beta chain was documented in a study of T cell repertoires in cytomegalovirus infection (dated by TCRdb to between 2018 and 2021). Regarding the complete study: The HLA type of each donor mattered for the analysis, because public TCR beta signatures pointed to carriage of CMV infection along with the matching HLA type. The full study reports these points: In both this cohort and an independent cohort of 350 or so donors, the cumulative frequency of public TCR beta family members distinguished carriers of CMV infection plus the relevant HLA type. The ex vivo response was dominated by HLA-C-restricted CMV-specific TCR beta clonotypes, which also provided the single most frequent clonotype in two of eight donors.

Instrument on record: Illumina HiSeq 1500. TCRdb took the public reads, trimmed them with fastp at Q25, ran MiXCR for clone calling and kept in-frame beta chains. Merged by CDR3 protein, the rows form single entries marked with the most common genes and DNA. Within this sample are 230,000 or so distinct CDR3 sequences, with about 17% of them counted one time only. About half of the sample lies in the top ten. V is reduced by 0 bases and J by 0 bases, leaving a spacing of 9 bases between them. The CDR3 contains 16 residues, cysteine and phenylalanine counted. Only CDR3 DNA is held: 48 bases, read in frame from base 1. The germline V gene (reference sequence) yields SEHNR for CDR1 and FQNEAQ for CDR2. This clonotype was detected ten times or more. Its antigen is unknown. No clone much larger than this one lies a single base away; base qualities are absent.

The rearranged chain carries TRBV7-9 and TRBJ2-1; the D gene is unclear. This clonotype was obtained from a human donor in good health (CMV status not recorded). Some clones in this sample may be carry-over from other donors' samples. The sequencing sample was made of CD8+ T cells from PBMCs. The nucleotide sequence is given as TGTGCCAGCAGCTTAGCGGTTTTTAGCTCCTACAATGAGCAGTTCTTC. The resulting protein is CASSLAVFSSYNEQFF.